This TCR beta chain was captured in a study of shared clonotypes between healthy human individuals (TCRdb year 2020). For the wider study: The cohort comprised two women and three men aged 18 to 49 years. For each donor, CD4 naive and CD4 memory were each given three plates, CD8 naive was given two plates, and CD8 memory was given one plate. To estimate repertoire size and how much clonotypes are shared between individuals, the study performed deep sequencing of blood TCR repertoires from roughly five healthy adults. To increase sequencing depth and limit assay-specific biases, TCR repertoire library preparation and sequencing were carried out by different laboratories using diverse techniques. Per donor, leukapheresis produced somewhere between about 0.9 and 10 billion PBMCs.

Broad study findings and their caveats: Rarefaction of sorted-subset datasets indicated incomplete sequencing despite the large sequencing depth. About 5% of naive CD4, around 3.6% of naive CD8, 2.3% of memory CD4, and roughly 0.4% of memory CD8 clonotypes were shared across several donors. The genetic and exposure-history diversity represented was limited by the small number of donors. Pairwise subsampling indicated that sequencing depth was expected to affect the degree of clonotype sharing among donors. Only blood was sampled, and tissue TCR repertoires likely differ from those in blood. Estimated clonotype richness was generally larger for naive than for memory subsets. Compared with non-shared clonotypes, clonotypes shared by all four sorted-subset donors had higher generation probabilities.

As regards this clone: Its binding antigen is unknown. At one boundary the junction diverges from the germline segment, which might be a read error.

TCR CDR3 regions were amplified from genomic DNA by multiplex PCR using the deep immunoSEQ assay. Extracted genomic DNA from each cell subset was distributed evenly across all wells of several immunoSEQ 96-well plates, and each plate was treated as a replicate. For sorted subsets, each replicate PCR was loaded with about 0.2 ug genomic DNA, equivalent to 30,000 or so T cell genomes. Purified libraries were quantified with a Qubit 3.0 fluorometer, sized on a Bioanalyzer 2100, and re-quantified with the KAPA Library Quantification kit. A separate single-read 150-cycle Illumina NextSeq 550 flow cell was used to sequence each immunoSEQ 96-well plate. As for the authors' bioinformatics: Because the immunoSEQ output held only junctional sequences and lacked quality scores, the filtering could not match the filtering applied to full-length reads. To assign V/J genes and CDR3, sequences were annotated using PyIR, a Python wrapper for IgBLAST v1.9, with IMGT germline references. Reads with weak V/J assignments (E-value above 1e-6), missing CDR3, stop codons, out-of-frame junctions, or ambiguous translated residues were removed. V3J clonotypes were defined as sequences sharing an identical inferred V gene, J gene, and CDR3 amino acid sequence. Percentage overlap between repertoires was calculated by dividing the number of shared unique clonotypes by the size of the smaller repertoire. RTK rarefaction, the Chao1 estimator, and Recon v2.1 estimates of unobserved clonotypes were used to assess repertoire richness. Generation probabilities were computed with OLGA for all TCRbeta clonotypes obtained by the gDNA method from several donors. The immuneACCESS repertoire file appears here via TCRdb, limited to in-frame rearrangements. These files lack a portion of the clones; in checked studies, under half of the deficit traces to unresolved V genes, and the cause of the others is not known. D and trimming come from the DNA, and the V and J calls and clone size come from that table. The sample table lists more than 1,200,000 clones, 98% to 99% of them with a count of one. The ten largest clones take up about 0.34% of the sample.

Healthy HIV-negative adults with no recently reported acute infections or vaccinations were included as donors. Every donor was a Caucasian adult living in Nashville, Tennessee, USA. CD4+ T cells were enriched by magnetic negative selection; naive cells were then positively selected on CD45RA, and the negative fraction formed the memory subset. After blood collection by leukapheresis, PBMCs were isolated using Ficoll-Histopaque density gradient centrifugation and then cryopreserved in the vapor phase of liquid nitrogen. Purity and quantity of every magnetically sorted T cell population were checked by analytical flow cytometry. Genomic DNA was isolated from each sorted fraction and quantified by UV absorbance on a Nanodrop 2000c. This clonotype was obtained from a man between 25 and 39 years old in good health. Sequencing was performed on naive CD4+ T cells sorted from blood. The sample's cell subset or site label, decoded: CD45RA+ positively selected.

This receptor carries the CDR3 CASSQAHLLSRANVLTF. The nucleotide sequence is given as TGTGCCAGCAGCCAAGCCCACCTCCTCTCTCGGGCCAACGTCCTGACTTTC. The chain is encoded by TRBV14 joined to TRBJ2-6; there is no confident call for the D gene. Looking up the germline V gene yields CDR1 SGHDN and CDR2 FVKESK. From the cysteine through the phenylalanine, the CDR3 covers 17 amino acids. The only DNA kept is the CDR3, 51 bases in frame from the first base.